The source of this TCR beta chain is a study of Graves' ophthalmopathy and Graves' hyperthyroidism (dated by TCRdb to the late 2010s). About the full investigation: Peripheral blood was collected at initial diagnosis, before any treatment. In a handful of hyperthyroidism patients, the T-cell repertoires found in thyroid tissue were compared with those found in blood. To explore V-J signatures distinguishing ophthalmopathy from hyperthyroidism, a discovery set of more than 95 patients (43 ophthalmopathy, about 57 stable hyperthyroidism) was enrolled. The study used signatures of the TCR beta repertoire to tell Graves' ophthalmopathy apart from Graves' hyperthyroidism and to predict which patients would progress to ophthalmopathy. After sampling, hyperthyroidism patients received methimazole starting at 30 mg daily, and ophthalmopathy patients received high-dose intravenous methylprednisolone. For independent validation, a separate cohort was made up of 18 to 20 hyperthyroidism patients plus 17 patients who later progressed from hyperthyroidism to ophthalmopathy. In total, some 140 blood samples were TCR-sequenced: around 42 ophthalmopathy, approximately 75 hyperthyroidism and about 17 hyperthyroidism-to-ophthalmopathy patients.

As concerns this clonotype: The antigen it recognizes is unknown. Per-nucleotide qualities are absent, and no much larger clonotype sits a single base away.

The study at large found these results: No statistical method was used to set the sample size in advance, and the investigators knew which group each participant was assigned to. In cross-validation, the 13-signature model distinguished ophthalmopathy from stable hyperthyroidism with just over 85% sensitivity and about 81% specificity, while in the test set the corresponding values were about 80% and 75%. Most of the expanded thyroid clonotypes with a frequency above 0.001 were also detected in blood, and it was suggested that the thyroid immune response may be reflected by blood repertoires. In validation, the model predicted ophthalmopathy progression with roughly 68% sensitivity and 72% to 80% specificity; roughly 11 predicted patients were CT-confirmed with GO in a median of approximately 6.5 months.

The ophthalmopathy patients had moderately to severely active disease, with a Clinical Activity Score of 3 or higher, a NOSPECS grade of 4 or higher, and a disease duration of less than 3 months. Patients with other autoimmune diseases, uncontrolled infections, pregnancy or lactation were excluded. Diagnosis relied on clinical symptoms, serum thyroxine, TRAb, thyroid ultrasound and orbital computed tomography. Using Ficoll-Paque density gradient centrifugation, PBMCs were isolated from 8.5 to 10 ml of fresh peripheral blood. Trizol reagent was used to extract the total RNA, and its quality was then checked on an Agilent 2100 Bioanalyzer. For repertoire sequencing, TCR beta CDR3 regions were amplified from RNA transcripts. A first-round RT-PCR used HTBI primers with the Qiagen OneStep RT-PCR kit, followed by a second-round multiplex PCR, size selection and purification. Libraries were sequenced paired-end with 100 bp reads on an Illumina HiSeq2000. The authors processed their data as follows. SOAPnuke was used to process the reads, throwing out any read that had adapters, had uncalled bases, had a mean Phred below 15, or lacked an exact constant-primer or identifier match. High-quality paired reads were merged with COPE v1.2.5. Each unique nucleotide sequence was defined as a clonotype, and clonotypes were aligned to IMGT TRB V, D and J references with MiTCR v1.1. Analysis was restricted to V-J combinations with a frequency above 0.0001, which covered about 99% of repertoires. For each V-J combination, a TCR clonal expansion and chaos score was defined as the ratio of F50 clonal expansion to chaos observed in the TCRdist matrix. Features were reduced by Welch's t-statistics and random forest to over 10 V-J combinations, which fed a naive Bayes classifier. The similarity between thyroid and blood repertoires was quantified using the Morisita-Horn index. The public reads were run again by TCRdb, first through fastp at Q25 and then through MiXCR, and only productive beta chains were kept. Entries are consolidated by CDR3 protein sequence, retaining the most common genes and DNA. These V and J calls originate from TCRdb's pipeline instead of the authors' own analysis. Present in this sample are about 640,000 distinct CDR3 sequences, about two fifths of which were seen just once. The ten largest clonotypes hold more than 2.5% of the sample.

The CDR3, from cysteine to phenylalanine, totals 17 residues. The retained sequence is limited to the CDR3, 51 bases, with the frame set at the first base. V is pared back by 5 bases and J by 4 bases, with 17 bases lying between the germline termini. CDR1 and CDR2 (KGHDR, SFDVKD) derive from the germline V gene. The chain links TRBV24-1 with TRBJ2-6, and perhaps TRBD2 as D gene, on 7 matching bases. Material for sequencing was peripheral blood. This TCR was sampled from an adult man with Graves' ophthalmopathy. The encoded CDR3 is CATSGRTGGSGANVLTF. The DNA sequence follows: TGTGCCACCAGTGGTCGGACGGGGGGCTCCGGGGCCAACGTCCTGACTTTC.